This T cell receptor beta chain originates from a study of blood T cell repertoires in COVID-19. Background on the study: PBMCs, B-cell-depleted T cells, or T cells were the source of the cDNA or gDNA that made up the material.

Methods used by the authors: Reference gene primer amplification yielded estimated nucleated cell counts. The repertoire was sequenced with immunoSEQ multiplex PCR; TCRdb's copy has only in-frame clones and lacks some. D and trimming come from the DNA, and the V and J calls and clone size come from that table. Of about 260,000 clones listed, less than 90% are singletons. V lost 2 bases to trimming and J lost 7 bases, with 6 bases between them. Germline V CDR1 and CDR2: MNHEY, SVGEGT. The CDR3 covers 12 residues. The rearrangement joins TRBV6-2 or TRBV6-3 to TRBJ2-1; possible D gene TRBD1, 6 bases. The sequenced sample was peripheral blood. This receptor was obtained from a human donor in a cohort sampled during active COVID-19. Here the CDR3 reads CASSYDRNEQFF. The CDR3 DNA follows: TGTGCCAGCAGTTACGACAGGAATGAGCAGTTCTTC.